This T cell receptor (beta chain) was obtained from a study of tumor and adjacent non-tumor tissue in lung cancer. Study-level information: Patients were aged about 30 to 85, approximately 11 men and about five women, stage I to III. Some 3.9 million productive TCRbeta reads were obtained per sample on average.

Regarding the study as a whole: Normal lung showed higher cumulative top 100 clone frequency than tumor.

A modified ARM-PCR protocol with three rounds of nested PCR amplified TCRbeta. In TCRdb, the multiplex PCR reads were re-called with MiXCR into one record per CDR3 protein. The table has roughly 120,000 distinct CDR3 sequences, 75% to 90% seen once. This clonotype was seen repeatedly, ten times or more. Antigen specificity is unknown. RNA was extracted from bulk tissue without any cell sorting. Chemotherapy-naive patients with new lung cancer underwent thoracic surgery in China, August–late 2014. The CDR3 runs 15 residues. Trimming removed 0 bases at V and 4 bases at J, with 11 bases between. Per germline, CDR1 MNHEY and CDR2 SVGAGI.

The source is a man aged 65-85 years with non-small cell lung cancer. Source material: lung tumor tissue. The V and J genes are TRBV6-5 and TRBJ2-3, with D uncertain. CDR3 DNA sequence: TGTGCCAGCAGTTACTCGAAGGTTCAATCAGATACGCAGTATTTT. Encoded protein: CASSYSKVQSDTQYF.